This T cell receptor beta chain came from a study of preoperative IRX-2 immunotherapy in early breast cancer. Germline CDR1 is LNHDA and CDR2 is SQIVND (reference sequence). The CDR3 totals 13 residues. V was trimmed by 2 bases and J by 3 bases, leaving 6 bases between them. The treatment here: preoperative locoregional IRX-2 cytokine immunotherapy. Patients received preoperative, locoregional IRX-2 cytokine immunotherapy in a phase Ib study. The assay was immunoSEQ multiplex PCR, and TCRdb's table has in-frame clones only and misses some. The table includes approximately 2,100 clones, over 60% detected once.

This clonotype was sampled from a human donor with breast cancer. The V and J genes are TRBV19 and TRBJ2-3; possible D gene TRBD1, 5 bases. The sequenced sample was tumor tissue, obtained before IRX-2 immunotherapy. The CDR3 sequence is CASSIQGTDTQYF. The CDR3, as DNA: TGTGCCAGTAGTATACAGGGAACAGATACGCAGTATTTT.